The 16 T cell receptor beta chains listed next were all sequenced from one sample in a study of regulatory T cells in long-lasting Graves disease. Both iRepertoire HTBI primers and Arm-PCR of CDR3 regions were used to build the TCR beta libraries. TCRdb reanalysed the multiplex PCR reads using MiXCR and keeps one entry per CDR3 protein. The table has hundreds of thousands of distinct CDR3 sequences, approximately 16% seen once; the top ten hold about 10%. This sample's time point: newly diagnosed GD, antithyroid drugs for less than 3 months. From RNA extracted from PBMCs, the TCR library was made. The same data also went into a second study, on T cells in Graves' hyperthyroidism and ophthalmopathy.

The sequenced sample was peripheral blood mononuclear cells (PBMCs), obtained at new diagnosis, from a patient treated with antithyroid drugs. These receptors were taken from a woman in her twenties or thirties with Graves disease.

Ten or more counts support this clonotype. The V and J genes are TRBV28 and TRBJ2-7; 9 bases map to TRBD1. Trimming took 4 bases from V and 1 from J; bases not matched to a gene: 11. Germline loops: CDR1 MDHEN, CDR2 SYDVKM. CDR3 length: 17 residues. CDR3 coding DNA: TGTGCCAGCAGTTCCCCCCTCACAGGGGGCGAGTCCTACGAGCAGTACTTC. Residues: CASSSPLTGGESYEQYF.

This clonotype was recorded at least ten times. This CDR3 is CASSPGASALDEQYF. The DNA of the CDR3 is TGTGCCAGCTCACCGGGGGCTAGCGCCCTCGATGAGCAGTACTTC. The chain links TRBV18 to TRBJ2-7, with D perhaps matching TRBD1 or TRBD2 (6 bases each). CDR3 length equals 15 residues. CDR1 KGHSH and CDR2 LQKENI come from the germline V gene. V shed 3 bases and J shed 7 bases, with 19 bases lying between them.

The chain couples TRBV4-2 to TRBJ2-5; D not certain. Between the trimmed V and J ends, which lost 4 bases and 1 base, there was a span of 10 bases. The germline V gene encodes CDR1 LGHNA and CDR2 YNFKEQ. CDR3 length: 14 residues. The CDR3 nucleotides read TGTGCCAGCAGCCTGGTGGGAACCCAAGAGACCCAGTACTTC. Translated: CASSLVGTQETQYF.

This clonotype has at least ten counts. The rearrangement joins TRBV10-3 to TRBJ1-2; TRBD1 agrees at 7 bases. The germline gives CDR1 ENHRY, CDR2 SYGVKD. Unmatched junction bases numbered 5, after V lost 0 bases and J lost 7 bases. The CDR3 is 14 amino acids. As DNA, the CDR3 is TGTGCCATCAGTGAGTCCGACAGGGCGGGTGGCTACACCTTC. It translates to CAISESDRAGGYTF.

There are many counts of this clonotype. This chain links TRBV14 with TRBJ2-2; D unresolved. Trimming removed 3 bases at V and 7 bases at J, with 12 bases between. CDR1 is SGHDN, CDR2 FVKESK, per germline. The length of the CDR3 is 14 residues. As DNA, the CDR3 is TGTGCCAGCAGCCACACTCAAGGTCACGGGGAGCTGTTTTTT. Amino acid sequence: CASSHTQGHGELFF.

V is TRBV10-3 and J is TRBJ2-1, with unresolved D. The germline CDR1 and CDR2 sequences are ENHRY and SYGVKD. The CDR3 has 14 residues. V was clipped by 3 bases and J by 3 bases, with 9 bases between them. The CDR3 protein is CAISETNYYNEQFF. In nucleotides, the CDR3 is TGTGCCATCAGTGAAACCAACTACTACAATGAGCAGTTCTTC.

This clonotype was observed a handful of times. This sequence joins TRBV19 and TRBJ2-7; the D is unclear. The CDR3 is 17 residues long. The V and J ends lost 3 bases and 2 bases respectively, with 20 bases between them. CDR1 LNHDA and CDR2 SQIVND come from the germline V gene (reference sequence). DNA of the CDR3: TGTGCCAGTAGTATTTGGCTGCGATTCTCAACAACCTACGAGCAGTACTTC. Protein product: CASSIWLRFSTTYEQYF.

Ten or more counts support this clonotype. The chain combines TRBV18 with TRBJ1-2, with TRBD1 matching 8 bases. Losses at the gene ends were 0 bases for V and 5 bases for J; bases not matched to a gene: 5. The CDR3 extends over 15 amino acids. Germline loops: CDR1 KGHSH, CDR2 LQKENI. CDR3: CASSPPIQGAYGYTF. Here the CDR3 DNA reads TGTGCCAGCTCACCACCGATTCAGGGGGCATATGGCTACACCTTC.

This clonotype was seen once. Just one base apart from a much larger clone, this may be a read error. V gene TRBV15 combines with J gene TRBJ2-3, with 7 nucleotides matching TRBD1. The CDR3 has 17 residues. Germline values: CDR1 LNHNV, CDR2 YYDKDF (reference sequence). DNA of the CDR3: TGTGCCACCAGCAGAGTAGGGTCCTTAGAGGGGGCAGATACGCAGTGTTTT. Residues: CATSRVGSLEGADTQCF.

This clonotype was counted many times. The chain is built from TRBV7-2 and TRBJ2-5; unclear D gene. The V end was cut by 6 bases, the J end by 2 bases, with 19 bases between. Germline assignment: CDR1 SGHTA and CDR2 FQGNSA. The CDR3 is made up of 16 amino acids. The CDR3 loop reads CASRRSWTEIQETQYF. The CDR3 nucleotides are TGTGCCAGCAGAAGATCCTGGACGGAGATACAAGAGACCCAGTACTTC.

This clonotype appeared a few times. The chain has TRBV29-1 and TRBJ1-4; the D is unclear. Trimming removed 0 bases from V and 8 bases from J, with 16 bases in between. Germline lookup yields CDR1 SQVTM and CDR2 ANQGSEA. This CDR3 has 15 amino acids. The CDR3 here is CSVEDPRGGGEKLFF. The DNA of the CDR3 is TGCAGCGTTGAAGATCCCCGGGGAGGCGGCGAAAAACTGTTTTTT.

Regarding this clonotype: This may be a read error: a much more frequent sequence differs by one nucleotide. This rearrangement joins TRBV12-3 or TRBV12-4 to TRBJ2-7, with D unresolved. V lost 2 bases, J lost 6 bases, and 5 bases lay in between. This CDR3 comprises 11 residues. The CDR3 here is CASSLWSEQYF. The CDR3 DNA reads TGTGCCAGCAGTTTATGGTCCGAGCAGTACTTC.

This clonotype has at least ten counts. The rearrangement uses TRBV28 and TRBJ1-1; tentative D call: TRBD1 (5 bases). CDR3 length: 15 residues. V lost 2 bases, J lost 0 bases, and 10 bases lay in between. Germline V gives CDR1 MDHEN, CDR2 SYDVKM. The CDR3 coding sequence is TGTGCCAGCAGTTTACGGGGGATAGTGAACACTGAAGCTTTCTTT. Its translation: CASSLRGIVNTEAFF.

This clonotype has just one count. This could be a read error, since a much larger clone is one nucleotide away. V usage is TRBV2 and J usage is TRBJ2-3; 7 bases fit TRBD2. This CDR3 has 12 amino acids. Germline CDR1 SNHLY, CDR2 FYNNEI. CDR3 in amino acids: CARGGGNTEALF. In DNA, the CDR3 is TGTGCCAGGGGGGGGGGGAACACTGAAGCTCTCTTT.

This clonotype was seen more than once but under ten times. The chain carries TRBV9 and TRBJ2-7; 9 positions match TRBD1. From germline, CDR1 is SGDLS and CDR2 YYNGEE. With 2 bases clipped from V and 7 bases from J, the junction kept 7 bases outside the gene matches. This CDR3 contains 14 residues. The CDR3 region is CASSVYGTGREQYF. As DNA, the CDR3 is TGTGCCAGCAGCGTTTACGGGACAGGGCGGGAGCAGTACTTC.

This clonotype was observed many times. The V gene is TRBV6-1, the J gene TRBJ2-7; D unresolved. Germline CDR1 MNHNS, CDR2 SASEGT. V dropped 6 bases and J dropped 2 bases, with 26 bases sitting between them. The CDR3 runs 18 residues. CDR3 sequence: CASSPSIPASTLPYEQYF. In DNA form, the CDR3 reads TGTGCCAGCAGCCCCTCCATCCCCGCCTCGACCCTCCCCTACGAGCAGTACTTC.